Given below is one T cell receptor (beta chain) in context. V dropped 6 bases and J dropped 0 bases, with 17 bases sitting between them. CDR3 length: 16 residues. One entry per CDR3 protein results from TCRdb running MiXCR on the RT-PCR reads. The sample lists about 700,000 distinct CDR3 sequences; approximately 15% were seen once. The sequenced sample was memory CD4+ T cells from blood. The rearrangement joins TRBV12-3 or TRBV12-4 to TRBJ2-5; D might be TRBD1 or TRBD2, each matching 5 bases. This TCR came from a female donor in good health, serving as a healthy control. The CDR3 is CASSPAAPGHQETQYF. For the CDR3, the DNA is TGTGCCAGCAGCCCGGCTGCCCCGGGACACCAAGAGACCCAGTACTTC.